A selection of T cell receptor beta chains follows, all from one sample in a study of T-cell memory formation after mild COVID-19. Using its own MiXCR run on the 5' RACE reads, TCRdb lists one record per CDR3 protein. The sample has under 300,000 distinct CDR3 sequences, roughly 15% seen once. The specimen sequenced was PBMCs or a T cell subset sorted from them (not recorded which). The receptors originated from a man aged 18 to 35 who had mild COVID-19 (a few samples of this study predate the infection). Cell type and time point are not known. The CDR3 runs from the conserved cysteine through the conserved F or W. A D gene is named only where the DNA matches it firmly. Clone size is given for some rows only: seen once, a few or many times, or a class if the clone is expanded.

cdr3_nt	cdr3_aa	j_call	clone_size	cdr3_length	v_call	d_call
TGTGCCAGCAGCTTGAGACACGAGCAGTACTTC	CASSLRHEQYF	TRBJ2-7	-	11	TRBV5-6	-
TGTGCCAGCAGCCCGCAGGGGTTTCCCTCTGCTTTCTTT	CASSPQGFPSAFF	TRBJ1-1	few	13	TRBV7-3	-
TGTGCCAGCAGCTTATCACAGCATAATTCACCCCTCCACTTT	CASSLSQHNSPLHF	TRBJ1-6	few	14	TRBV7-2	-
TGTGCCAGCAGCTTAGCGAGGGACTATGAAGCTTTCTTT	CASSLARDYEAFF	TRBJ1-1	-	13	TRBV7-2	-
TGCGCCAGCAGCCAAACCATCCCCCAGGCCTCTCTTAACTATGGCTACACCTTC	CASSQTIPQASLNYGYTF	TRBJ1-2	-	18	TRBV5-1	-
TGTGCCAGCAGCCAGTCCCAGGGGGCCGCCGGGGAGCTGTTTTTT	CASSQSQGAAGELFF	TRBJ2-2	few	15	TRBV5-4	TRBD1
TGTGCCAGCAGTTTATCGGCCGACAGGTTGGACATCTATGGCTACACCTTC	CASSLSADRLDIYGYTF	TRBJ1-2	-	17	TRBV27	-
TGTGCCAGCAGTTACCCCGGCGGGCAGTTCTTC	CASSYPGGQFF	TRBJ2-1	many	11	TRBV6-2/TRBV6-3	-
TGCGCCAGCAGCCAGATCACAGGGGGCGCAGCCGAAAAACTGTTTTTT	CASSQITGGAAEKLFF	TRBJ1-4	-	16	TRBV5-1	TRBD1
TGTGCCAGTAAACCTGGGGGGGACTATGGCTACACCTTC	CASKPGGDYGYTF	TRBJ1-2	-	13	TRBV28	-
TGCAGTGTGCGGGGCCGCGACAATGAGCAGTTCTTC	CSVRGRDNEQFF	TRBJ2-1	-	12	TRBV20-1	-
TGTGCCAGTAGTACGCGGGGGGGTGCTGAGACCCAGTACTTC	CASSTRGGAETQYF	TRBJ2-5	few	14	TRBV19	TRBD2
TGTGCCAGTCGGGTAGGGGTGAGTTCACCCCTCCACTTT	CASRVGVSSPLHF	TRBJ1-6	few	13	TRBV6-5	-
TGTGCCAGCAGTCCCTCGGGGGAAGAGACCCAGTACTTC	CASSPSGEETQYF	TRBJ2-5	few	13	TRBV12-3/TRBV12-4	-
TGCGCCAGCAGCCAAGATGCCTTAGGGAATCAGCCCCAGCATTTT	CASSQDALGNQPQHF	TRBJ1-5	-	15	TRBV4-1	-
TGTGCCAGCAGCTTTTCTGCAGGGGGGGATTCACCCCTCCACTTT	CASSFSAGGDSPLHF	TRBJ1-6	few	15	TRBV7-9	TRBD1
TGTGCCAGCAACCTAGGGAGGCGTTACGAGCAGTACTTC	CASNLGRRYEQYF	TRBJ2-7	-	13	TRBV6-5	-
TGTGCCAGCAGCTTAAGCCCCTCCCTCGGCACAGATACGCAGTATTTT	CASSLSPSLGTDTQYF	TRBJ2-3	-	16	TRBV7-3	-
TGCGCCAGCAGCTCCAACGGGGGGGGCCGAGAGACCCAGTACTTC	CASSSNGGGRETQYF	TRBJ2-5	many	15	TRBV5-1	TRBD2
TGTGCCAGCAGCCCTGACAGGGGGCGAGGTACTGAAGCTTTCTTT	CASSPDRGRGTEAFF	TRBJ1-1	few	15	TRBV7-9	TRBD1
TGCAGTGCTAGAGACGGGACAGGGCATGAAAAACTGTTTTTT	CSARDGTGHEKLFF	TRBJ1-4	few	14	TRBV20-1	TRBD1
TGCGCCAGCAGCTTGGGTCCCTCGAGGGGCACAGATACGCAGTATTTT	CASSLGPSRGTDTQYF	TRBJ2-3	few	16	TRBV5-1	-
TGTGCCAGCAGCTTGAGAGGGATCTATGGCTACACCTTC	CASSLRGIYGYTF	TRBJ1-2	few	13	TRBV7-9	-
TGTGCCAGCAGGTCCGGGAGCCTAGCTATGGGGCAGTATTTT	CASRSGSLAMGQYF	TRBJ2-3	-	14	TRBV6-5	-
TGTGCCAGCAGCTCCCCTGGACAGGTTGAAGCTTTCTTT	CASSSPGQVEAFF	TRBJ1-1	-	13	TRBV7-2	TRBD1
TGTGCCATCAGCCGGGACAGGGAAGGAAGTGAGCAGTTCTTC	CAISRDREGSEQFF	TRBJ2-1	-	14	TRBV10-3	TRBD1
TGTGCCAGCAGTTACTCCGCTAGCGGGGCAGGGACCCAGTACTTC	CASSYSASGAGTQYF	TRBJ2-5	-	15	TRBV6-5	TRBD2
TGTGCCAGCTCACCACAGGCCGGGGAGCAAAATACGCAGTATTTT	CASSPQAGEQNTQYF	TRBJ2-3	few	15	TRBV18	-
TGTGCCAGCAGCGGTGGGGGCTGGGCCAACGTCCTGACTTTC	CASSGGGWANVLTF	TRBJ2-6	-	14	TRBV7-8	-
TGCGCCAGCAGCCCGACCAGGACAGGGGATCAGCCCCAGCATTTT	CASSPTRTGDQPQHF	TRBJ1-5	few	15	TRBV4-1	TRBD1
TGTGCCAGCAGCCCTCGGACAGGGGGCCGCTATGGCTACACCTTC	CASSPRTGGRYGYTF	TRBJ1-2	few	15	TRBV7-2	TRBD1
TGTGCCAGCAGCTTAGCGTCCCGGTATGATGAGCAGTTCTTC	CASSLASRYDEQFF	TRBJ2-1	many	14	TRBV7-6	-
TGTGCCAGCAGCGTACGGCCGGAATACACCGGGGAGCTGTTTTTT	CASSVRPEYTGELFF	TRBJ2-2	-	15	TRBV9	-
TGTGCCAGCAGCGTGAGCGGGGGTCCCTACAATGAGCAGTTCTTC	CASSVSGGPYNEQFF	TRBJ2-1	-	15	TRBV9	TRBD2
TGCAGTGCGATTCATGCGTCCCCTTGGCAGTACTTC	CSAIHASPWQYF	TRBJ2-7	few	12	TRBV20-1	-
TGTGCCTCGGCCCGGGATAACTATGGCTACACCTTC	CASARDNYGYTF	TRBJ1-2	-	12	TRBV11-2	-
TGTGCCAGTTGGACAGGGACGAACACTGAAGCTTTCTTT	CASWTGTNTEAFF	TRBJ1-1	-	13	TRBV6-5	TRBD1
TGTGCCATCAGTGTGACACGAGGAAACACTGAAGCTTTCTTT	CAISVTRGNTEAFF	TRBJ1-1	once	14	TRBV10-3	-
TGCGCCAGCAGCTTCTGGGTGCGGGAGACCCAGTACTTC	CASSFWVRETQYF	TRBJ2-5	few	13	TRBV5-1	-
TGTGCCACCGGGTCGGGTACAATTCAGGGCTACACCTTC	CATGSGTIQGYTF	TRBJ1-2	-	13	TRBV15	-
TGTGCCAGCAGCTTTTCGTCACTCCCAAGCAATGAGCAGTTCTTC	CASSFSSLPSNEQFF	TRBJ2-1	-	15	TRBV5-4	-
TGTGCCAGCAGGGGGACAGGGGTACCCACTGAAGCTTTCTTT	CASRGTGVPTEAFF	TRBJ1-1	few	14	TRBV27	TRBD1
TGTGCCAGCAGCGCAGGTGCTAGAACCCTCCACTTT	CASSAGARTLHF	TRBJ1-6	-	12	TRBV27	-
TGCGCCAGCAGCTATCGAGGGCTAGGGGGGGCTCTGACTGAAGCTTTCTTT	CASSYRGLGGALTEAFF	TRBJ1-1	few	17	TRBV5-1	-
TGCGCCAGCAGCGGAGGGGCGGGCTACGAGCAGTACTTC	CASSGGAGYEQYF	TRBJ2-7	-	13	TRBV5-1	-
TGTGCCAGCAGTTTGCGGCGGGAGAACACTGAAGCTTTCTTT	CASSLRRENTEAFF	TRBJ1-1	-	14	TRBV27	-
TGTGCCAGCTCACCATCTGACGGTATCTCTGGAAACACCATATATTTT	CASSPSDGISGNTIYF	TRBJ1-3	few	16	TRBV18	-